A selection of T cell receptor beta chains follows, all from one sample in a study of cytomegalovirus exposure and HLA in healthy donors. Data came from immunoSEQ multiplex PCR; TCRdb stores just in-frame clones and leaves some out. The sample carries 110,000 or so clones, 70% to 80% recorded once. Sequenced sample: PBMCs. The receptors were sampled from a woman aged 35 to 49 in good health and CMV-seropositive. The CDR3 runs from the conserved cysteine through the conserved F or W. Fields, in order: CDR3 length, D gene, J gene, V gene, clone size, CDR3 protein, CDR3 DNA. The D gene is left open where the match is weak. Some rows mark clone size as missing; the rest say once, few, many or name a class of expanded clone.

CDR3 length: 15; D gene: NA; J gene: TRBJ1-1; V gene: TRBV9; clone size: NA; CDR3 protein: CASSVAGGARTEAFF; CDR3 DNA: TGTGCCAGCAGCGTAGCGGGGGGGGCGAGGACTGAAGCTTTCTTT
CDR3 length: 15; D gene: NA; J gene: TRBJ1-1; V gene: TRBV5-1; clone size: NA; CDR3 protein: CASSLVGAGHTEAFF; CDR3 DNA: TGCGCCAGCAGCTTGGTAGGGGCCGGCCACACTGAAGCTTTCTTT
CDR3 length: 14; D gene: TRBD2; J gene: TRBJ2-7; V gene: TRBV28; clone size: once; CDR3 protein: CASSSGGGTWEQYF; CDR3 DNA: TGTGCCAGCAGCTCCGGGGGGGGGACGTGGGAGCAGTACTTC
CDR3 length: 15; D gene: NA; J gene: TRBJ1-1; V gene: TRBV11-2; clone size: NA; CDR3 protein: CASSLGQGYPDSDFF; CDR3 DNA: TGTGCCAGCAGCTTAGGGCAGGGTTATCCTGATAGTGATTTCTTT
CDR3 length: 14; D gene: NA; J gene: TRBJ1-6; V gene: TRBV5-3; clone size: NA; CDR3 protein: CARSFGRGGSPLHF; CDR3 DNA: TGTGCCAGAAGCTTCGGGCGGGGGGGTTCACCCCTCCACTTT
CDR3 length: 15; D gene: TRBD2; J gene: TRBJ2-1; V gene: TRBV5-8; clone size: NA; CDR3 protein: CASSSGRGGYNEQFF; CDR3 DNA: TGTGCCAGCAGCTCCGGCCGGGGGGGATACAATGAGCAGTTCTTC
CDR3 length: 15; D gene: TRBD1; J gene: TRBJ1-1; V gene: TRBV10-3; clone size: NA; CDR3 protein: CAISDRTGKVTEAFF; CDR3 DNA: TGTGCCATCAGTGACAGGACAGGGAAGGTTACTGAAGCTTTCTTT
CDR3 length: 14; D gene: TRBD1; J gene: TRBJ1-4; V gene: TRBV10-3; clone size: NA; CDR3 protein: CATNPGQGSEKLFF; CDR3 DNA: TGTGCCACAAACCCGGGACAGGGGAGCGAAAAACTGTTTTTT
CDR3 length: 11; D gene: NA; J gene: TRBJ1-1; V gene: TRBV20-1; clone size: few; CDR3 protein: CSASFNTEAFF; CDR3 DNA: TGCAGTGCCAGTTTCAACACTGAAGCTTTCTTT
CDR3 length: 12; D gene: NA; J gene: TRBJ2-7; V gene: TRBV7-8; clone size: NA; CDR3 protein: CASSGRSYEQYF; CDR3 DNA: TGTGCCAGCAGCGGGCGCTCCTACGAGCAGTACTTC
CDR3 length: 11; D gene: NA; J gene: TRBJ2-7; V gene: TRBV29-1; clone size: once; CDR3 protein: CSVGNSYEQYF; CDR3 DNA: TGCAGCGTTGGTAACAGCTACGAGCAGTACTTC
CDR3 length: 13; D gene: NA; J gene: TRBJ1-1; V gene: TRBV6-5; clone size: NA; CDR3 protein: CASRPRVDTEAFF; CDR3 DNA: TGTGCCAGCAGGCCGAGGGTGGACACTGAAGCTTTCTTT
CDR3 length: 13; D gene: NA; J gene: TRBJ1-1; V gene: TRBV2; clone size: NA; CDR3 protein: CASSTSRNTEAFF; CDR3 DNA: TGTGCCAGCAGTACTAGCAGGAACACTGAAGCTTTCTTT
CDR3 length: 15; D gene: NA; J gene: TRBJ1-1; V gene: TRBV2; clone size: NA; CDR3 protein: CASSRGTGVNTEAFF; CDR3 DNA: TGTGCCAGCAGTCGTGGGACGGGGGTGAACACTGAAGCTTTCTTT
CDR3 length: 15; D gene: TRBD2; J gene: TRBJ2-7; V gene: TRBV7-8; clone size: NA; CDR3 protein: CASSPGTSGPYEQYF; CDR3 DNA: TGTGCCAGCAGCCCCGGGACTAGCGGACCCTACGAGCAGTACTTC
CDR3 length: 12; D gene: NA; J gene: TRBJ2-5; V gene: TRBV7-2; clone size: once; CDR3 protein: CASSLRRETQYF; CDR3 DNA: TGTGCCAGCAGCTTAAGGAGAGAGACCCAGTACTTC
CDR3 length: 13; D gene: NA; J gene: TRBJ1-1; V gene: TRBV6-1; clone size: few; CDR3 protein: CASSDWAPYEAFF; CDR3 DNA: TGTGCCAGCAGTGATTGGGCACCCTATGAAGCTTTCTTT
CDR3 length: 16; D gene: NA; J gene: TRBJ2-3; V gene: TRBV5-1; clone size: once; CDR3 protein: CASSLGLWLSTDTQYF; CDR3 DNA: TGCGCCAGCAGCTTGGGACTATGGCTAAGTACAGATACGCAGTATTTT
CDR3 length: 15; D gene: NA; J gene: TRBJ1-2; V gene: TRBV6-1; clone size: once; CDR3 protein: CASSDVESSEYGYTF; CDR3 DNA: TGTGCCAGCAGTGATGTGGAGAGCAGCGAATATGGCTACACCTTC
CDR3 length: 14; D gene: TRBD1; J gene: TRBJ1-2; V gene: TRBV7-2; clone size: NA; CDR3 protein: CASSSTGGYYGYTF; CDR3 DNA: TGTGCCAGCAGCTCGACAGGGGGCTACTATGGCTACACCTTC
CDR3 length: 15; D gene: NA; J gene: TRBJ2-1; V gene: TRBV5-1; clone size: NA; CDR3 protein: CASSLAGRPENEQFF; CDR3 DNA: TGCGCCAGCAGCTTGGCCGGCAGGCCTGAGAATGAGCAGTTCTTC
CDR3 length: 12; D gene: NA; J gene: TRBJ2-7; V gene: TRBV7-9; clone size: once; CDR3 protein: CASSSQGPEQYF; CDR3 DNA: TGTGCCAGCAGCTCCCAGGGGCCCGAGCAGTACTTC
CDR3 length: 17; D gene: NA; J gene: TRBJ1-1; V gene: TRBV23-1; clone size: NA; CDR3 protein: CATATGTPGSPNTEAFF; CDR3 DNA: TGCGCCACAGCCACCGGGACTCCAGGATCCCCGAACACTGAAGCTTTCTTT
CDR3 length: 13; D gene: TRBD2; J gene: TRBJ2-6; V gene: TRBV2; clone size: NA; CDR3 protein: CASRPREGNVLTF; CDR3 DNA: TGTGCCAGCAGGCCCAGGGAGGGCAACGTCCTGACTTTC
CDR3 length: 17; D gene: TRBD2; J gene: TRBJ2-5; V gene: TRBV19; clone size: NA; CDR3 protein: CASSIGLTSGYQETQYF; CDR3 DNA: TGTGCCAGTAGTATCGGATTGACTAGCGGGTACCAAGAGACCCAGTACTTC
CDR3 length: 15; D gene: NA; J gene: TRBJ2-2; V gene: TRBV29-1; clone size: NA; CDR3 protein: CSVELGTTNTGELFF; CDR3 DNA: TGCAGCGTTGAGTTAGGGACAACGAACACCGGGGAGCTGTTTTTT
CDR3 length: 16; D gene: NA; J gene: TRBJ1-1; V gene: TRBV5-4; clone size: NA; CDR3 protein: CASSFARARGNTEAFF; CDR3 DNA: TGTGCCAGCAGCTTCGCGCGGGCCCGAGGGAACACTGAAGCTTTCTTT
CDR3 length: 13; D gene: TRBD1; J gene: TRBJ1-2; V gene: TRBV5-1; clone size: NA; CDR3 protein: CASRRGTDDGYTF; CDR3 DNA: TGCGCCAGCAGGAGGGGGACAGACGACGGCTACACCTTC
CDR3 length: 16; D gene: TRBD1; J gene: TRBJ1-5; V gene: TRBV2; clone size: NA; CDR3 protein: CASSAPGQLMGQPQHF; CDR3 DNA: TGTGCCAGCAGTGCCCCGGGACAGCTTATGGGACAGCCCCAGCATTTT
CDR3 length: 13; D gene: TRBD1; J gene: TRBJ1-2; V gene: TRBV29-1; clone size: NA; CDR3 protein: CSVAGQGTYGYTF; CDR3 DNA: TGCAGCGTTGCGGGACAGGGTACATATGGCTACACCTTC
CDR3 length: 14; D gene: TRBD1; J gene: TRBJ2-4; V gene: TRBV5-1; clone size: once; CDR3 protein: CASSLGDSKNIQYF; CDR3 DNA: TGCGCCAGCAGCTTGGGGGACAGCAAAAACATTCAGTACTTC
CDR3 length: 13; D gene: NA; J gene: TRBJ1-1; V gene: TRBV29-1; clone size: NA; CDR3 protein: CSSRAGMNTEAFF; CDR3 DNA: TGCAGCTCCCGGGCGGGGATGAACACTGAAGCTTTCTTT
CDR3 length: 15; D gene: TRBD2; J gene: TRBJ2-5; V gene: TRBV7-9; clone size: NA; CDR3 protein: CASSLAGPGGETQYF; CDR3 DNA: TGTGCCAGCAGCTTAGCTGGACCCGGGGGGGAGACCCAGTACTTC
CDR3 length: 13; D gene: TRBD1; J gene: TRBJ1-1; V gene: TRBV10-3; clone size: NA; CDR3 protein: CAISRQGMIEAFF; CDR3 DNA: TGTGCCATCAGTAGACAGGGGATGATTGAAGCTTTCTTT
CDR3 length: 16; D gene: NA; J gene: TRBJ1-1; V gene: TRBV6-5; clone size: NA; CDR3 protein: CASSYSGALMNTEAFF; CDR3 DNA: TGTGCCAGCAGTTACTCAGGGGCGTTAATGAACACTGAAGCTTTCTTT
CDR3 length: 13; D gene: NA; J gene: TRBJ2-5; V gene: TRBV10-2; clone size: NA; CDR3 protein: CASRFGGEETQYF; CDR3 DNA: TGCGCCAGCAGGTTCGGTGGGGAGGAGACCCAGTACTTC
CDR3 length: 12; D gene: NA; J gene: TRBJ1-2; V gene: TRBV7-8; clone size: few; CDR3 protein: CASSLDGYGYTF; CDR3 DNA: TGTGCCAGCAGCTTAGACGGCTATGGCTACACCTTC
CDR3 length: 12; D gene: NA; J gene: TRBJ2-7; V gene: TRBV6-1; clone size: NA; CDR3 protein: CASTTTGLEQYF; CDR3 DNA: TGTGCCAGCACCACTACAGGGCTCGAGCAGTACTTC
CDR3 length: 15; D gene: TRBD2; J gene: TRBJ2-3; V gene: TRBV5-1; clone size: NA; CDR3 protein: CASSPSGTTPDTQYF; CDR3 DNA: TGCGCCAGCAGCCCCTCCGGGACTACCCCAGATACGCAGTATTTT
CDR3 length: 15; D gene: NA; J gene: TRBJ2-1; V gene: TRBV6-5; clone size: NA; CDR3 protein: CASSRQSRSYNEQFF; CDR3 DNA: TGTGCCAGCAGTCGACAGTCTCGTTCCTACAATGAGCAGTTCTTC
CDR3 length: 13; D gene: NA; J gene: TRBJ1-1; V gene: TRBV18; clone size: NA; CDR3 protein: CASSPDIQGQAFF; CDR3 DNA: TGTGCCAGCTCACCAGACATACAGGGACAAGCTTTCTTT
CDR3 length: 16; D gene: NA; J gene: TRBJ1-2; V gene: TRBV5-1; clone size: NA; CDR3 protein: CASSLDGRENENGYTF; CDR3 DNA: TGCGCCAGCAGCTTGGACGGCAGGGAAAATGAAAATGGCTACACCTTC
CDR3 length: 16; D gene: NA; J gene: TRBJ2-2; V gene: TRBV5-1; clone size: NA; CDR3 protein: CASSLRPTRSTGELFF; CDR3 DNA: TGCGCCAGCAGCCTTCGACCGACTCGGAGCACCGGGGAGCTGTTTTTT
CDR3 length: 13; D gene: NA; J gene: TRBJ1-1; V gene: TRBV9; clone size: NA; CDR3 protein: CASSNEVNTEAFF; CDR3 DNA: TGTGCCAGCAGTAACGAGGTAAACACTGAAGCTTTCTTT